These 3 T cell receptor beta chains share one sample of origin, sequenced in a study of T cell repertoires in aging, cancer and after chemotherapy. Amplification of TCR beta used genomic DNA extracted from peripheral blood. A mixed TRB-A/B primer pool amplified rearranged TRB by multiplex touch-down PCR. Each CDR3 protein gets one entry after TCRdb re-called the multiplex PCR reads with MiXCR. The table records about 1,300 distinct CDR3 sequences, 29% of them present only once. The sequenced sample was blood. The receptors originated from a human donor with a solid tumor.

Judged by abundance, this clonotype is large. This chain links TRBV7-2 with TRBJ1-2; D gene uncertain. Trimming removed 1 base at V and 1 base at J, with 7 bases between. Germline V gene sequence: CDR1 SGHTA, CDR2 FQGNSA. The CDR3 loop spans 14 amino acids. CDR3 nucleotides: TGTGCCAGCAGCTTAGGCCCCAATAACTATGGCTACACCTTC. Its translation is CASSLGPNNYGYTF. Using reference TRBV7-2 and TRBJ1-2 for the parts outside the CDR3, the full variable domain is GAGVSQSPSNKVTEKGKDVELRCDPISGHTALYWYRQSLGQGLEFLIYFQGNSAPDKSGLPSDRFSAERTGGSVSTLTIQRTQQEDSAVYLCASSLGPNNYGYTFGSGTRLTVV.

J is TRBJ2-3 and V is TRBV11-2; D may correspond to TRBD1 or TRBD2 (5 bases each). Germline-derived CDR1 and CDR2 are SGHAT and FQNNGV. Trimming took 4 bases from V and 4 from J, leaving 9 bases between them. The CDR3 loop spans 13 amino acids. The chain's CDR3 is CASSYLGPDTQYF. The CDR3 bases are TGTGCCAGCAGCTATTTGGGACCAGATACGCAGTATTTT.

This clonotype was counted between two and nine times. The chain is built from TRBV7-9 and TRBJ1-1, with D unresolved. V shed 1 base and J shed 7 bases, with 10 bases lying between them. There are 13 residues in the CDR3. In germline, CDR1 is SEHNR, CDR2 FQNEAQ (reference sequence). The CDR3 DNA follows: TGTGCCAGCAGCTTAGAAAGGTCCGGTGAAGCTTTCTTT. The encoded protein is CASSLERSGEAFF.